Listed here are 26 T cell receptor beta chains from one sample, sequenced in a study of blood T cell repertoires in COVID-19. Method: immunoSEQ multiplex PCR; TCRdb's copy keeps in-frame clones and lacks some. The profile shows 350,000 to 450,000 clones, 89% of them singletons. The material sequenced was PBMCs or T cells enriched from blood (not recorded which). These receptors were collected from a woman younger than 45 who had recovered from COVID-19.

The CDR3 DNA is TGTGCCAGCAGTTCCACGAGTGTACTCGGAGAGACCCAGTACTTC. It translates to CASSSTSVLGETQYF. The rearrangement uses TRBV7-9 and TRBJ2-5; D remains unclear. This CDR3 has 15 residues. Germline V gene lookup returns CDR1 SEHNR and CDR2 FQNEAQ (reference sequence). Trimming shortened V by 6 bases and J by 4 bases, and 18 bases separated the two germline ends.

This clone turned up a few times. The chain couples TRBV19 to TRBJ1-1, with TRBD1 matching 8 bases. From germline, CDR1 is LNHDA and CDR2 SQIVND (reference sequence). After removal of 6 bases from V and 0 bases from J, the junction contained 6 bases not matched to a gene. The CDR3 runs to 15 residues. In nucleotides, the CDR3 is TGTGCCAGTAGACGACAGGGGCCCATGAACACTGAAGCTTTCTTT. Translation gives CASRRQGPMNTEAFF.

V is TRBV7-2 and J is TRBJ1-4; no firm D call. Germline V gene data show CDR1 as SGHTA and CDR2 as FQGNSA. This CDR3 has 14 amino acids. V lost 5 bases, J lost 1 base, and 8 bases lay in between. This CDR3 reads CASSPGQTNEKLFF. The CDR3 region has the DNA TGTGCCAGCAGCCCGGGTCAAACTAATGAAAAACTGTTTTTT.

V gene TRBV7-2 combines with J gene TRBJ2-7, with TRBD1 matching 9 bases. The length of the CDR3 is 18 residues. V lost 1 base and J lost 0; bases outside the gene matches: 10. Germline CDR1 reads SGHTA; CDR2 reads FQGNSA. The CDR3 nucleotides are TGTGCCAGCAGCTTAGATAGTTTTTGGACAGGGGCCTCCTACGAGCAGTACTTC. Encoded protein: CASSLDSFWTGASYEQYF.

A remark on this clone: Other nucleotide sequences in the sample specify the same CDR3. J is TRBJ1-2 and V is TRBV11-2; TRBD1 might be the D (5 bases). Trimming took 5 bases from V and 8 from J, leaving 9 bases between them. Germline CDR1 reads SGHAT; CDR2 reads FQNNGV. This CDR3 is 11 amino acids long. The CDR3 is CASSRTGGYTF. CDR3 DNA: TGTGCCAGCAGCCGAACAGGAGGCTACACCTTC.

The V and J genes are TRBV28 and TRBJ1-2; TRBD1 matches 7 bases. The germline V gene encodes CDR1 MDHEN and CDR2 SYDVKM. The CDR3 spans 14 residues. With 5 bases clipped from V and 4 bases from J, the junction kept 7 bases outside the gene matches. The CDR3 DNA follows: TGTGCCAGCAGTCCCAGACAGGGAGTCTATGGCTACACCTTC. Translation: CASSPRQGVYGYTF.

V gene TRBV18 combines with J gene TRBJ1-1; D is perhaps TRBD1 (5 bases). Germline V gene sequence: CDR1 KGHSH, CDR2 LQKENI. Trimming cost V 3 bases and J 0 bases, with 11 bases left between them. There are 15 residues in the CDR3. This CDR3 reads CASSPTDLMNTEAFF. As DNA, the CDR3 is TGTGCCAGCTCACCGACAGACCTCATGAACACTGAAGCTTTCTTT.

This chain connects TRBV30 to TRBJ2-1; 8 bases line up with TRBD2. Trimming at V came to 2 bases and at J to 5 bases, leaving 5 bases not matched to a gene. CDR3 length equals 14 residues. CDR1 is GTSNPN, CDR2 SVGIG, per germline (reference sequence). The CDR3 DNA sequence: TGTGCCTGGAGTAAAGGACTAGCCAACAATGAGCAGTTCTTC. Its protein product is CAWSKGLANNEQFF.

The genes are TRBV7-3 and TRBJ2-1, with TRBD2 as a possible D gene (5 bases). This CDR3 comprises 15 residues. V lost 1 base to trimming and J lost 0 bases, with 7 bases between them. Germline CDR1 SGHTA, CDR2 FQGTGA. CDR3 sequence reads: CASSLIGSSYNEQFF. The CDR3 DNA follows: TGTGCCAGCAGCTTAATAGGGAGCTCCTACAATGAGCAGTTCTTC. The whole variable domain, remainder taken from reference TRBV7-3 and TRBJ2-1, is GAGVSQTPSNKVTEKGKYVELRCDPISGHTALYWYRQSLGQGPEFLIYFQGTGAADDSGLPNDRFFAVRPEGSVSTLKIQRTERGDSAVYLCASSLIGSSYNEQFFGPGTRLTVL.

V is TRBV6-2 or TRBV6-3 and J is TRBJ1-6; D is unresolved. The germline CDR1 and CDR2 sequences are MNHEY and SVGEGT. The CDR3 totals 12 residues. V gave up 4 bases and J gave up 7 bases, with 5 bases separating them. CDR3 DNA: TGTGCCAGCAGTTCCTTAAATTCACCCCTCCACTTT. Translating gives CASSSLNSPLHF.

A single count supports this clone. The chain has TRBV7-3 and TRBJ1-1, with 8 bases aligning to TRBD1. The germline V gene encodes CDR1 SGHTA and CDR2 FQGTGA. Trimming at V came to 2 bases and at J to 11 bases, leaving 22 bases not matched to a gene. The CDR3 runs to 18 residues. As DNA, the CDR3 is TGTGCCAGCAGCTTATCTGGGCGCGGAGCAGGGGGCACGGTGAGGGCTTTCTTT. Its protein is CASSLSGRGAGGTVRAFF.

V and J are TRBV11-2 and TRBJ1-5, with a possible D match to TRBD1 (5 bases). Per germline, CDR1 SGHAT and CDR2 FQNNGV. This CDR3 contains 14 residues. The ends were cut back, 1 base at V and 3 bases at J, with 7 bases in the middle. CDR3 sequence reads: CASSLGGTNQPQHF. The CDR3 region has the DNA TGTGCCAGCAGCTTAGGGGGCACCAATCAGCCCCAGCATTTT.

This chain links TRBV5-4 with TRBJ2-7, with 8 nucleotides matching TRBD1. The CDR3 is 15 residues long. Unmatched junction bases numbered 15, after V lost 9 bases and J lost 4 bases. Germline-derived CDR1 and CDR2 are SGHNT and YYREEE (reference sequence). Here the CDR3 DNA reads TGTGCCACGGGCGTTAGGGGGACAGGATTATACGAGCAGTACTTC. This encodes CATGVRGTGLYEQYF.

The rearrangement uses TRBV7-9 and TRBJ1-4; D is uncertain. Trimming shortened V by 5 bases and J by 0 bases, and 13 bases separated the two germline ends. Germline CDR1 and CDR2: SEHNR and FQNEAQ (reference sequence). This CDR3 comprises 16 residues. Here the CDR3 reads CASSPGRRATNEKLFF. The DNA for the CDR3 is TGTGCCAGCAGCCCCGGACGGAGGGCAACTAATGAAAAACTGTTTTTT.

This clone showed up just a few times. The gene calls are TRBV23-1 and TRBJ2-7, with D uncertain. TRBV23-1 belongs to the ORF category, with a function that is uncertain. Between the trimmed V and J ends, which lost 4 bases and 0 bases, there was a span of 7 bases. The length of the CDR3 is 13 residues. The CDR3 region is CASSLPVSYEQYF. As DNA, the CDR3 is TGCGCCAGCAGTCTACCAGTCTCCTACGAGCAGTACTTC.

The chain couples TRBV5-4 to TRBJ1-2; perhaps TRBD1 as D (6 bases). V was pared by 4 bases and J by 3 bases, with 16 bases between. The CDR3 totals 15 residues. CDR1 SGHNT and CDR2 YYREEE come from the germline V gene (reference sequence). The CDR3 region is CASSGSNTGYYGYTF. CDR3 coding DNA: TGTGCCAGCAGCGGCAGTAACACAGGGTACTATGGCTACACCTTC.

This clone was seen a single time. The rearrangement links TRBV5-1 to TRBJ1-5; D possibly corresponds to TRBD1 (5 bases). V lost 2 bases and J 4 bases, leaving 13 bases between the germline ends. CDR3 length: 15 amino acids. Germline assignment: CDR1 SGHRS and CDR2 YFSETQ. CDR3 loop: CASSFEGRENQPQHF. The CDR3 DNA reads TGCGCCAGCAGCTTCGAGGGACGGGAGAATCAGCCCCAGCATTTT.

This chain links TRBV11-3 with TRBJ2-2; TRBD1 aligns across 8 bases. Germline V gene sequence: CDR1 SGHNT, CDR2 YENEEA. The junction had 9 bases not matched to a gene; V was cut back by 3 bases and J by 3 bases. This CDR3 is built from 17 residues. CDR3 sequence reads: CASSFRSGTGDTGELFF. The CDR3 nucleotides are TGTGCCAGCAGCTTCAGATCCGGGACAGGAGACACCGGGGAGCTGTTTTTT.

The chain links TRBV27 to TRBJ2-3; TRBD2 agrees at 7 bases. Trimming at V came to 4 bases and at J to 5 bases, leaving 0 bases not matched to a gene. CDR3 length: 12 amino acids. Germline values: CDR1 MNHEY, CDR2 SMNVEV (reference sequence). CDR3 nucleotides: TGTGCCAGCAGTTGGGGGGGAGATACGCAGTATTTT. It is translated as CASSWGGDTQYF.

This sequence joins TRBV30 and TRBJ1-2; tentative D call: TRBD1 (5 bases). CDR1 GTSNPN and CDR2 SVGIG come from the germline V gene (reference sequence). Trimming removed 1 base from V and 4 bases from J, with 7 bases in between. The CDR3 extends over 12 amino acids. CDR3 sequence (DNA): TGTGCCTGGAGTGGCAGGGCCTATGGCTACACCTTC. It yields the protein CAWSGRAYGYTF.

This chain uses TRBV27 with TRBJ2-1, with D perhaps TRBD1 (5 bases). The CDR3 is made up of 12 amino acids. The V and J ends lost 3 bases and 9 bases respectively, with 9 bases between them. CDR1 and CDR2 (germline): MNHEY, SMNVEV (reference sequence). Here the CDR3 reads CASSLSGIEQFF. DNA for the CDR3: TGTGCCAGCAGTTTGTCAGGGATTGAGCAGTTCTTC.

The V call is TRBV7-9, the J call TRBJ1-4, with 7 bases fitting TRBD1. Trimming at V came to 5 bases and at J to 6 bases, leaving 6 bases not matched to a gene. CDR1 is SEHNR and CDR2 is FQNEAQ in the germline V gene (reference sequence). There are 14 residues in the CDR3. In DNA, the CDR3 is TGTGCCAGCAGCCAAGACAGGGAAGATGAAAAACTGTTTTTT. Residues: CASSQDREDEKLFF.

The chain links TRBV6-6 to TRBJ1-4, with 9 bases fitting TRBD1. Germline assignment: CDR1 MNHNY and CDR2 SVGAGI (reference sequence). J gave up 0 bases and V 5 bases, and 4 bases lay outside the gene matches. This CDR3 is built from 16 residues. In DNA, the CDR3 is TGTGCCAGCAGTCCCCGACAGGGGGCAACTAATGAAAAACTGTTTTTT. It encodes CASSPRQGATNEKLFF.

The chain uses TRBV11-1 and TRBJ2-7; 9 nucleotides match TRBD2. After removal of 5 bases from V and 0 bases from J, the junction contained 5 bases not matched to a gene. The CDR3 has 15 residues. Germline V gene lookup returns CDR1 SGHAT and CDR2 FQDESV (reference sequence). This CDR3 is CASSETSGSSYEQYF. The CDR3 bases are TGTGCCAGCAGCGAAACTAGCGGGTCCTCCTACGAGCAGTACTTC.

The V gene is TRBV30, the J gene TRBJ1-1; 7 bases are a match to TRBD1. The J segment lost 8 bases and the V segment lost 4 bases, leaving 4 bases of the junction unmatched. Germline V lookup: CDR1 GTSNPN, CDR2 SVGIG (reference sequence). The CDR3 is 11 residues long. CDR3 nucleotides: TGTGCCTGGACCCTGGACAGGGAAGCTTTCTTT. Translated: CAWTLDREAFF.

The gene calls are TRBV10-2 and TRBJ1-1; TRBD1 aligns across 7 bases. CDR1 is WSHSY, CDR2 SAAADI, per germline. The CDR3 extends over 16 amino acids. Losses at the gene ends were 10 bases for V and 5 bases for J; bases not matched to a gene: 19. The CDR3 region is CATSRGLSPERTEAFF. The DNA of the CDR3 is TGCGCCACGTCTAGGGGGCTGTCTCCCGAACGGACTGAAGCTTTCTTT.